Shown below are 24 T cell receptor beta chains from a single sample sequenced in a study of shared clonotypes between healthy human individuals. CD45RO-negative CD8 cells positively selected for CCR7 made up the naive population, which excluded terminally differentiated effector memory CD45RA+ cells. The table came from immunoSEQ multiplex PCR; TCRdb's copy has only in-frame clones and leaves some out. The repertoire includes about 1,900,000 clones, around 96% of them detected once, and around 1.2% sits in the top ten. Sequencing was performed on naive CD8+ T cells sorted from blood. These receptor sequences come from a man aged 18-30 years in good health.

The V and J genes are TRBV25-1 and TRBJ2-6; tentatively, D is TRBD2 (6 bases). Trimming pared 7 bases from V and 2 bases from J, leaving 9 bases between. There are 14 residues in the CDR3. Germline assignment: CDR1 MGHDK and CDR2 SYGVNS. In DNA, the CDR3 is TGTGCCAGCACCCCGGGGGCTGGGGCCAACGTCCTGACTTTC. Its protein is CASTPGAGANVLTF. Looking up the rest from reference TRBV25-1 and TRBJ2-6 gives the full variable domain: EADIYQTPRYLVIGTGKKITLECSQTMGHDKMYWYQQDPGMELHLIHYSYGVNSTEKGDLSSESTVSRIRTEHFPLTLESARPSHTSQYLCASTPGAGANVLTFGAGSRLTVL.

This chain links TRBV30 with TRBJ2-6; 10 positions agree with TRBD1. Germline V gene data show CDR1 as GTSNPN and CDR2 as SVGIG (reference sequence). V shed 8 bases and J 0 bases; nucleotides not matched to a gene: 7. The CDR3 is 16 residues long. CDR3 loop: CALYGTGVSGANVLTF. The DNA for the CDR3 is TGTGCCCTCTATGGGACAGGGGTCTCTGGGGCCAACGTCCTGACTTTC.

The chain couples TRBV5-6 to TRBJ2-3, with TRBD2 identical over 12 bases. V gave up 4 bases and J gave up 6 bases; unmatched junction bases: 9. The CDR3 has 16 residues. Germline loops: CDR1 SGHDT, CDR2 YYEEEE. The CDR3 here is CASSLGTSGLRDTQYF. CDR3 sequence (DNA): TGTGCCAGCAGCCTGGGGACTAGCGGGCTTCGGGATACGCAGTATTTT. Based on the CDR3 plus reference TRBV5-6 and TRBJ2-3, the full variable domain is DAGVTQSPTHLIKTRGQQVTLRCSPKSGHDTVSWYQQALGQGPQFIFQYYEEEERQRGNFPDRFSGHQFPNYSSELNVNALLLGDSALYLCASSLGTSGLRDTQYFGPGTRLTVL.

This rearrangement joins TRBV7-9 to TRBJ2-7; D may be TRBD1 or TRBD2 (5 bases each). Germline CDR1 is SEHNR and CDR2 is FQNEAQ (reference sequence). The CDR3 length is 13 residues. The germline V and J ends were trimmed by 4 bases and 3 bases, with 10 bases remaining between them. CDR3 nucleotide sequence: TGTGCCAGCAGCTCGGGGCCGCTCTACGAGCAGTACTTC. This encodes CASSSGPLYEQYF.

This chain uses TRBV18 with TRBJ2-2; weak D call: TRBD2 (6 bases). Germline V gives CDR1 KGHSH, CDR2 LQKENI. The CDR3 is 13 residues long. V was shortened by 8 bases and J by 1 base, with 8 bases between the two germline ends. The CDR3 nucleotides are TGTGCCAGCCCGGGGGAGAACACCGGGGAGCTGTTTTTT. It yields the protein CASPGENTGELFF.

V gene TRBV4-1 combines with J gene TRBJ2-1, with D unresolved. CDR1 is MGHRA and CDR2 is YSYEKL in the germline V gene. Trimming shortened V by 4 bases and J by 8 bases, and 12 bases separated the two germline ends. This CDR3 contains 13 residues. CDR3 sequence reads: CASSPGLRYEQFF. The CDR3 DNA sequence: TGCGCCAGCAGCCCCGGGCTAAGGTATGAGCAGTTCTTC.

This sequence joins TRBV5-6 and TRBJ1-2, with D hard to call. The CDR3 is 13 residues long. V lost 4 bases and J lost 3, with 10 bases in between. Germline V gene lookup returns CDR1 SGHDT and CDR2 YYEEEE. The CDR3 nucleotides are TGTGCCAGCAGCACGGACCCTGACTATGGCTACACCTTC. As protein: CASSTDPDYGYTF.

Concerning this clone: Additional DNA sequences in this sample encode the identical CDR3. The chain has TRBV7-9 and TRBJ2-7; D is ambiguous. The CDR3 spans 13 residues. Trimming took off 1 base at V and 3 bases at J, with 7 bases between the two ends. Looked up from germline, CDR1 is SEHNR and CDR2 is FQNEAQ (reference sequence). CDR3 nucleotide sequence: TGTGCCAGCAGCTTAGGCGCCAGCTACGAGCAGTACTTC. Amino acids: CASSLGASYEQYF.

This clone showed up just once. The genes are TRBV10-1 and TRBJ2-7; a possible D gene is TRBD2 (6 bases). Germline CDR1 and CDR2: WNHNN and SYGVQD (reference sequence). Trimming took off 7 bases at V and 2 bases at J, with 27 bases between the two ends. This CDR3 spans 18 amino acids. The CDR3 loop reads CASTEINAKAGDTYEQYF. CDR3 DNA sequence: TGCGCCAGCACCGAAATAAACGCTAAAGCGGGTGATACCTACGAGCAGTACTTC.

The chain employs TRBV7-9 and TRBJ2-7; D is undetermined. V lost 3 bases and J 6 bases, leaving 12 bases between the germline ends. The CDR3 has 13 amino acids. Germline values: CDR1 SEHNR, CDR2 FQNEAQ (reference sequence). The CDR3 protein is CASSLVPDLEQYF. The DNA for the CDR3 is TGTGCCAGCAGCTTGGTTCCGGATCTCGAGCAGTACTTC.

This chain joins TRBV21-1 and TRBJ1-5; the tabulated D call, TRBD1, remains unverified against the DNA. TRBV21-1 is a known pseudogene. The CDR3 is 19 amino acids. The CDR3 region has the DNA TGTGCCAGCAGCTTACCTTGGGGACAGGGTAGAACTAGCAATCAGCCCCAGCATTTT. Amino acid sequence: CASSLPWGQGRTSNQPQHF.

CDR3 in DNA: TGTGCCAGCAGCCCTTTGGGCATGGAGACCCAGTACTTC. Translation: CASSPLGMETQYF. The chain is built from TRBV14 and TRBJ2-5; D gene unclear. Germline V lookup: CDR1 SGHDN, CDR2 FVKESK. CDR3 length equals 13 residues. V was trimmed by 4 bases and J by 5 bases, leaving 11 bases between them.

V gene TRBV28 combines with J gene TRBJ1-6; TRBD1 might be the D (6 bases). Trimming pared 1 base from V and 4 bases from J, leaving 11 bases between. In germline, CDR1 is MDHEN, CDR2 SYDVKM. The CDR3 runs 16 residues. The CDR3 protein is CASSLSGGAYNSPLHF. The CDR3 DNA sequence: TGTGCCAGCAGTTTATCGGGGGGCGCGTATAATTCACCCCTCCACTTT. The full variable domain, in which reference TRBV28 and TRBJ1-6 provide the parts outside the CDR3, is DVKVTQSSRYLVKRTGEKVFLECVQDMDHENMFWYRQDPGLGLRLIYFSYDVKMKEKGDIPEGYSVSREKKERFSLILESASTNQTSMYLCASSLSGGAYNSPLHFGNGTRLTVT.

The chain employs TRBV7-9 and TRBJ2-5; TRBD2 matches 10 bases. The CDR3 sequence is 15 residues long. Germline assignment: CDR1 SEHNR and CDR2 FQNEAQ (reference sequence). V shed 4 bases, J shed 4 bases, and the junction held 6 bases outside the gene matches. The DNA for the CDR3 is TGTGCCAGCAGCTCCTACCTAGCGGGAGTAGAGACCCAGTACTTC. Translated, it gives CASSSYLAGVETQYF.

The V call is TRBV30, the J call TRBJ2-7; unclear D gene. The CDR3 consists of 11 residues. CDR1 is GTSNPN, CDR2 SVGIG, per germline (reference sequence). Trimming left V 5 bases short and J 5 bases short, with 10 bases between. As DNA, the CDR3 is TGTGCCTGGCACTTAATTAACGAGCAGTACTTC. Its protein is CAWHLINEQYF.

The chain employs TRBV9 and TRBJ1-2; TRBD1 is a possible D gene (6 bases). V lost 3 bases to trimming and J lost 4 bases, with 22 bases between them. The length of the CDR3 is 17 residues. Germline V gene sequence: CDR1 SGDLS, CDR2 YYNGEE. The CDR3 loop reads CASSGIAGAPGAYGYTF. DNA of the CDR3: TGTGCCAGCAGCGGAATAGCGGGGGCGCCTGGGGCCTATGGCTACACCTTC.

This clone appeared once. V gene TRBV9 combines with J gene TRBJ2-7; TRBD2 aligns across 9 bases. The CDR3 length is 15 residues. Germline CDR1 SGDLS, CDR2 YYNGEE. With V trimmed by 0 bases and J by 6 bases, 7 bases remained unmatched. This CDR3 is CASSVGDSGSSEQYF. In nucleotides, the CDR3 is TGTGCCAGCAGCGTAGGTGATAGCGGGAGTAGCGAGCAGTACTTC. The whole variable domain, filled in from reference TRBV9 and TRBJ2-7, reads DSGVTQTPKHLITATGQRVTLRCSPRSGDLSVYWYQQSLDQGLQFLIQYYNGEERAKGNILERFSAQQFPDLHSELNLSSLELGDSALYFCASSVGDSGSSEQYFGPGTRLTVT.

The count of this clone is one. The J gene is TRBJ2-6, the V gene TRBV11-2; no firm D call. Germline V lookup: CDR1 SGHAT, CDR2 FQNNGV. CDR3 length: 19 amino acids. Trimming removed 5 bases at V and 2 bases at J, with 22 bases between. CDR3: CASSLRPISTSPGANVLTF. CDR3 nucleotides: TGTGCCAGCAGCCTCCGGCCGATATCGACAAGTCCTGGGGCCAACGTCCTGACTTTC.

The genes are TRBV6-5 and TRBJ1-2; D is uncertain. V was shortened by 2 bases and J by 11 bases, with 9 bases between the two germline ends. The CDR3 length is 11 residues. Germline V CDR1 and CDR2: MNHEY, SVGAGI. CDR3 DNA: TGTGCCAGCAGTTACGGTGGAGAGTACACCTTC. Its protein product is CASSYGGEYTF.

The gene calls are TRBV5-6 and TRBJ2-5; either TRBD1 or TRBD2 may supply D (5 bases each). CDR1 SGHDT and CDR2 YYEEEE come from the germline V gene. Trimming removed 0 bases at V and 5 bases at J, with 11 bases between. The CDR3 totals 14 residues. The CDR3 loop is CASSLGMGPETQYF. CDR3 DNA sequence: TGTGCCAGCAGCTTGGGCATGGGACCGGAGACCCAGTACTTC. Filled out from reference TRBV5-6 and TRBJ2-5, the complete variable domain reads DAGVTQSPTHLIKTRGQQVTLRCSPKSGHDTVSWYQQALGQGPQFIFQYYEEEERQRGNFPDRFSGHQFPNYSSELNVNALLLGDSALYLCASSLGMGPETQYFGPGTRLLVL.

This chain joins TRBV4-3 and TRBJ2-7; D is unresolved. This CDR3 region has 14 residues. The V end lost 0 bases, the J end lost 1 base, and 7 bases lay between the germline ends. Germline V gene data show CDR1 as LGHNA and CDR2 as YSLEER. The CDR3 loop reads CASSQELMSYEQYF. DNA of the CDR3: TGCGCCAGCAGCCAAGAGTTGATGTCCTACGAGCAGTACTTC.

The chain links TRBV10-3 to TRBJ2-7; 7 bases line up with TRBD1. Germline assignment: CDR1 ENHRY and CDR2 SYGVKD. The CDR3 runs to 14 residues. After removal of 5 bases from V and 4 bases from J, the junction contained 8 bases not matched to a gene. The CDR3 spells CAISPGQLTYEQYF. CDR3 nucleotides: TGTGCCATCAGTCCGGGACAGCTAACTTACGAGCAGTACTTC.

The chain joins TRBV9 to TRBJ2-2; D is unclear. This CDR3 contains 15 residues. V gave up 4 bases and J gave up 4 bases, with 14 bases separating them. CDR1 is SGDLS and CDR2 is YYNGEE in the germline V gene. The CDR3 spells CASSLGPRFTGELFF. The CDR3 bases are TGTGCCAGCAGCCTCGGGCCGCGATTCACCGGGGAGCTGTTTTTT.

The chain joins TRBV5-5 to TRBJ1-1, with D unresolved. The CDR3 is 11 amino acids. CDR1 and CDR2 (germline): SGHKS, YYEKEE (reference sequence). V lost 0 bases and J lost 10, with 7 bases in between. DNA of the CDR3: TGTGCCAGCAGCTTGGTTAGCGGAGCTTTCTTT. Translated: CASSLVSGAFF.